This TCR beta chain was documented in a study of CD8 T cells in ankylosing spondylitis. Study results and caveats: Typical of ankylosing spondylitis blood, it appeared, was a TCR beta motif of eight highly homologous variants.

The CDR3 consists of 14 residues. Germline V gene lookup returns CDR1 SNHLY and CDR2 FYNNEI. Trimming took off 2 bases at V and 7 bases at J, with 11 bases between the two ends. This clonotype occurred a few times. What it binds is not known. In making TCR beta libraries, quantitative 5'-RACE with molecular barcodes was used. One entry per CDR3 protein, called by TCRdb with MiXCR from the 5' RACE reads. Altogether roughly 400,000 distinct CDR3 sequences are present, around 24% being singletons, with the ten largest covering around 16%. This chain links TRBV2 with TRBJ1-4; D perhaps matches TRBD1 (6 bases). Specimen: blood, either unsorted or a sorted T cell fraction (not recorded which). The sequence was obtained from a male donor with ankylosing spondylitis. The CDR3 here is CASSEYREGEKLFF. In DNA, the CDR3 is TGTGCCAGCAGTGAATACAGGGAGGGTGAAAAACTGTTTTTT. The full variable domain, rest sourced from reference TRBV2 and TRBJ1-4, is EPEVTQTPSHQVTQMGQEVILRCVPISNHLYFYWYRQILGQKVEFLVSFYNNEISEKSEIFDDQFSVERPDGSNFTLKIRSTKLEDSAMYFCASSEYREGEKLFFGSGTQLSVL.